This TCR beta chain appears in the sequencing data of a study of cytotoxic CD8 clonotypes in ibrutinib-treated CLL. The wider study: Partial response was seen in approximately 25 patients and complete response in 2; after median around 69 months, around 15 stayed remitted, about 12 progressed. Study conclusions and caveats: Sustained-remission patients were sampled at different times than progressing patients were.

Depth targeted 1 in 200,000 to 1 in 1 million T cells, averaging 10x coverage per clonotype. Some clones are missing from TCRdb's copy, which holds only in-frame ones; the method was immunoSEQ multiplex PCR. Of fewer than 35,000 clones listed, almost 70% are singletons. Frozen-stored PBMCs produced 1.5 to 2.5 micrograms of genomic DNA for TCR beta libraries. On this clone: The antigen remains undetermined.

Germline CDR1 is LNHNV and CDR2 is YYDKDF (reference sequence). Trimming cost V 3 bases and J 6 bases, with 20 bases left between them. The CDR3 contains 16 residues. This TCR came from a human donor with chronic lymphocytic leukemia. J is TRBJ1-1 and V is TRBV15; D call uncertain. Sequencing used PBMCs, obtained before ibrutinib treatment. Here the CDR3 DNA reads TGTGCCACCAGCAGTATAAGGTCAGTCTCGGGCGCTGAAGCTTTCTTT. Translation: CATSSIRSVSGAEAFF.